One and the same sample provided the 32 T cell receptor beta chains below, sequenced in a study of T cell changes during pregnancy in multiple sclerosis. Profiled with immunoSEQ multiplex PCR; TCRdb holds only in-frame clones, not every one. The table lists fewer than 80,000 clones, 92% of them singletons. The sequencing used peripheral blood, collected in the third trimester of pregnancy. These receptors all come from a female donor in good health, enrolled as a control in a pregnancy study.

V and J are TRBV30 and TRBJ1-2; D perhaps matches TRBD1 (6 bases). V was cut by 2 bases and J by 4 bases, with 20 bases left in between. Germline CDR1 is GTSNPN and CDR2 is SVGIG (reference sequence). The CDR3 runs 16 residues. This chain's CDR3 is CAWSTPATGRGYGYTF. As DNA, the CDR3 is TGTGCCTGGAGTACGCCGGCGACAGGACGAGGCTATGGCTACACCTTC.

The rearrangement joins TRBV28 to TRBJ2-5; D gene unclear. Trimming stripped 4 bases from V and 5 bases from J, with 8 bases between. This CDR3 is built from 12 residues. The germline gives CDR1 MDHEN, CDR2 SYDVKM. CDR3 DNA sequence: TGTGCCAGCAGTTCTCAGGTGGAGACCCAGTACTTC. Encoded protein: CASSSQVETQYF.

J is TRBJ1-2 and V is TRBV2; D unresolved. CDR3 length: 13 amino acids. Germline CDR1 is SNHLY and CDR2 is FYNNEI. Trimming removed 3 bases from V and 7 bases from J, with 12 bases in between. In nucleotides, the CDR3 is TGTGCCAGCAGTGACCGCAGTCGGGGTGGCTACACCTTC. Amino acids: CASSDRSRGGYTF.

The V call is TRBV14, the J call TRBJ2-7, with 7 positions matching TRBD2. CDR3 length: 15 residues. Germline lookup yields CDR1 SGHDN and CDR2 FVKESK. Trimming removed 8 bases from V and 5 bases from J; junction bases left unmatched: 15. For the CDR3, the DNA is TGTGCCAGCCGCCCTGGCGGGAGCATAAACAACGAGCAGTACTTC. Its translation: CASRPGGSINNEQYF.

The chain couples TRBV9 to TRBJ1-1; no definite D call. Trimming took 3 bases from V and 0 from J, leaving 18 bases between them. The CDR3 is 17 residues long. CDR1 is SGDLS, CDR2 YYNGEE, per germline. CDR3 in amino acids: CASSDPPAGNMNTEAFF. CDR3 nucleotides: TGTGCCAGCAGCGACCCCCCAGCGGGTAACATGAACACTGAAGCTTTCTTT.

The gene calls are TRBV7-2 and TRBJ2-7, with TRBD1 identical over 8 bases. V was pared by 7 bases and J by 7 bases, with 12 bases of the junction left unmatched. The CDR3 is made up of 14 amino acids. Looked up from germline, CDR1 is SGHTA and CDR2 is FQGNSA. Here the CDR3 DNA reads TGTGCCAGCACCCGAGACAGGGGCTTGGGGGAGCAGTACTTC. The encoded protein is CASTRDRGLGEQYF.

The chain has TRBV19 and TRBJ2-1; weak D call: TRBD1 (6 bases). Germline CDR1 is LNHDA and CDR2 is SQIVND (reference sequence). The V and J ends lost 5 bases and 3 bases respectively, with 17 bases between them. CDR3 length equals 16 residues. This CDR3 is CASSVPVGQLYNEQFF. The CDR3 DNA sequence: TGTGCCAGTAGTGTTCCGGTAGGACAGCTCTACAATGAGCAGTTCTTC.

The chain links TRBV28 to TRBJ2-7; D is undetermined. V was shortened by 6 bases and J by 2 bases, with 8 bases between the two germline ends. The CDR3 totals 12 residues. Germline V gene sequence: CDR1 MDHEN, CDR2 SYDVKM. DNA of the CDR3: TGTGCCAGCAGCCCTGACACCTACGAGCAGTACTTC. This encodes CASSPDTYEQYF.

The CDR3 region is CSVEGSLRASGWAEEQFF. CDR3 DNA sequence: TGCAGCGTTGAAGGAAGTCTCAGGGCTAGCGGGTGGGCGGAAGAGCAGTTCTTC. This sequence joins TRBV29-1 and TRBJ2-1; the match to TRBD2 covers 8 bases. The V and J ends lost 1 base and 10 bases, in that order; junction bases with no gene match: 21. Germline CDR1 is SQVTM and CDR2 is ANQGSEA. The CDR3 is 18 residues long.

This chain links TRBV7-3 with TRBJ2-1, with 13 bases identical to TRBD2. The V gene's germline CDR1 is SGHTA and CDR2 FQGTGA. The CDR3 is made up of 16 amino acids. The V segment lost 4 bases and the J segment 9 bases; nucleotides outside the gene matches: 9. The chain's CDR3 is CASSSGGGLAGREQFF. The CDR3 coding sequence is TGTGCCAGCAGCTCAGGAGGGGGACTAGCGGGGCGTGAGCAGTTCTTC.

The chain joins TRBV10-3 to TRBJ1-1, with D uncertain. The length of the CDR3 is 13 residues. The germline V gene has CDR1 ENHRY and CDR2 SYGVKD. V was trimmed by 8 bases and J by 3 bases, leaving 13 bases between them. CDR3 sequence (DNA): TGTGCCATCGCACAATTGGGCGACACTGAAGCTTTCTTT. Protein sequence: CAIAQLGDTEAFF.

In this sample, this clone turned up once. This rearrangement joins TRBV5-8 to TRBJ2-3; weak D call: TRBD2 (5 bases). V lost 7 bases and J lost 4, with 16 bases in between. The CDR3 is made up of 14 amino acids. Germline loops: CDR1 SGHTS, CDR2 YDEGEE. The CDR3 here is CASRGPRASDTQYF. The CDR3 coding sequence is TGTGCCAGCCGTGGACCGAGGGCATCAGATACGCAGTATTTT.

The V gene is TRBV6-5, the J gene TRBJ1-5, with 7 nucleotides matching TRBD1. Germline V lookup: CDR1 MNHEY, CDR2 SVGAGI. CDR3 length equals 13 residues. J gave up 6 bases and V 5 bases, and 4 bases lay outside the gene matches. The CDR3 DNA follows: TGTGCCAGCAGTGACAGGGTGGGTCAGCCCCAGCATTTT. Protein sequence: CASSDRVGQPQHF.

The V gene is TRBV11-3, the J gene TRBJ2-5; D might be TRBD1 (5 bases). The CDR3 is 15 residues long. CDR1 and CDR2 (germline): SGHNT, YENEEA. Trimming stripped 1 base from V and 2 bases from J, with 11 bases between. The CDR3 reads CASSLGFRAQETQYF. The CDR3 bases are TGTGCCAGCAGCTTAGGGTTCAGGGCACAAGAGACCCAGTACTTC. Drawing the rest from reference TRBV11-3 and TRBJ2-5, the complete variable domain is EAGVVQSPRYKIIEKKQPVAFWCNPISGHNTLYWYLQNLGQGPELLIRYENEEAVDDSQLPKDRFSAERLKGVDSTLKIQPAELGDSAVYLCASSLGFRAQETQYFGPGTRLLVL.

The V call is TRBV12-1, the J call TRBJ2-2; the DNA was not used to check the table's D call, TRBD2. TRBV12-1 is marked as a pseudogene. This CDR3 has 15 residues. CDR3 coding DNA: TGTGCCAGCAGCGGCCGGACTAGGCAATTGAGGGAGCTGTTTTTT. Translated: CASSGRTRQLRELFF.

The chain carries TRBV7-6 and TRBJ2-3, with D possibly TRBD2 on 5 matching bases. With 3 bases removed from V and 3 bases from J, the gap between germline ends came to 10 bases. The CDR3 length is 14 residues. The germline CDR1 and CDR2 sequences are SGHVS and FNYEAQ. The CDR3 loop is CASSLEVGTDTQYF. The CDR3 region has the DNA TGTGCCAGCAGCTTGGAGGTGGGGACAGATACGCAGTATTTT.

The chain links TRBV21-1 to TRBJ1-2; the D call TRBD1 from the table was never checked on the DNA. TRBV21-1 is listed as a pseudogene. The CDR3 runs 14 residues. DNA of the CDR3: TGTGCCAGCAGCAAAGCGGACAGGTTCTATGGCTACACCTTC. The encoded protein is CASSKADRFYGYTF.

The J gene is TRBJ1-6, the V gene TRBV25-1; the D is unclear. CDR1 and CDR2 from the germline V gene are MGHDK and SYGVNS. This CDR3 has 15 amino acids. V was trimmed by 6 bases and J by 7 bases, leaving 16 bases between them. CDR3 sequence: CASSPPRQLNSPLHF. DNA of the CDR3: TGTGCCAGCAGCCCCCCCAGGCAGTTGAATTCACCCCTCCACTTT. The full variable domain, its missing parts supplied by reference TRBV25-1 and TRBJ1-6, is EADIYQTPRYLVIGTGKKITLECSQTMGHDKMYWYQQDPGMELHLIHYSYGVNSTEKGDLSSESTVSRIRTEHFPLTLESARPSHTSQYLCASSPPRQLNSPLHFGNGTRLTVT.

The V gene is TRBV18, the J gene TRBJ1-2, with 9 bases lining up with TRBD1. There are 15 residues in the CDR3. V trimming: 2 bases; J trimming: 7 bases; junction bases outside the gene matches: 8. Germline V CDR1 and CDR2: KGHSH, LQKENI. This CDR3 is CASSPGDREVFGYTF. The CDR3 DNA reads as TGTGCCAGCTCACCAGGGGACAGGGAAGTTTTTGGCTACACCTTC.

In this sample, this clone turned up once. The gene calls are TRBV18 and TRBJ2-5; no reliable D call. Germline V gives CDR1 KGHSH, CDR2 LQKENI. This CDR3 is built from 12 residues. With 4 bases removed from V and 1 base from J, the gap between germline ends came to 4 bases. Here the CDR3 reads CASSLLQETQYF. Written as DNA, the CDR3 is TGTGCCAGCTCACTCCTCCAAGAGACCCAGTACTTC.

The rearrangement links TRBV9 to TRBJ2-7, with 7 positions matching TRBD1. This CDR3 comprises 15 residues. J was trimmed by 0 bases and V by 4 bases; bases with no gene match: 7. The germline V gene has CDR1 SGDLS and CDR2 YYNGEE. This chain's CDR3 is CASSIQGSSSYEQYF. CDR3 bases: TGTGCCAGCAGCATACAGGGGTCCTCCTCCTACGAGCAGTACTTC. Complete variable domain (other parts from reference TRBV9 and TRBJ2-7): DSGVTQTPKHLITATGQRVTLRCSPRSGDLSVYWYQQSLDQGLQFLIQYYNGEERAKGNILERFSAQQFPDLHSELNLSSLELGDSALYFCASSIQGSSSYEQYFGPGTRLTVT.

The rearrangement joins TRBV28 to TRBJ2-3, with 8 bases aligning to TRBD1. Germline CDR1 is MDHEN and CDR2 is SYDVKM. V lost 6 bases, J lost 1 base, and 6 bases stayed unmatched. The CDR3 contains 15 residues. This CDR3 reads CASSLTGGRTDTQYF. The CDR3 nucleotides read TGTGCCAGCAGCCTCACAGGGGGACGCACAGATACGCAGTATTTT. The full variable domain, its missing parts supplied by reference TRBV28 and TRBJ2-3, is DVKVTQSSRYLVKRTGEKVFLECVQDMDHENMFWYRQDPGLGLRLIYFSYDVKMKEKGDIPEGYSVSREKKERFSLILESASTNQTSMYLCASSLTGGRTDTQYFGPGTRLTVL.

This clone came up once. The gene calls are TRBV10-1 and TRBJ1-1; D gene ambiguous. The V end lost 4 bases, the J end lost 5 bases, and 11 bases lay between the germline ends. The CDR3 length is 13 residues. The germline CDR1 and CDR2 sequences are WNHNN and SYGVQD (reference sequence). As DNA, the CDR3 is TGCGCCAGCAGTGTGGGAGGAGGGACTGAAGCTTTCTTT. Its protein is CASSVGGGTEAFF.

The chain uses TRBV14 and TRBJ1-6; D is possibly TRBD1 (5 bases). In germline, CDR1 is SGHDN, CDR2 FVKESK. The V end lost 1 base, the J end lost 7 bases, and 14 bases lay between the germline ends. The CDR3 spans 16 residues. CDR3 sequence: CASSQAPRDLNSPLHF. CDR3 sequence (DNA): TGTGCCAGCAGCCAAGCCCCCAGGGACTTGAATTCACCCCTCCACTTT.

The chain uses TRBV7-3 and TRBJ2-3; 12 bases match TRBD2. The germline gives CDR1 SGHTA, CDR2 FQGTGA. Trimming removed 5 bases from V and 5 bases from J; junction bases left unmatched: 8. There are 16 residues in the CDR3. The CDR3 bases are TGTGCCAGCAGCCTGAAGACTAGCGGGGGTATAGATACGCAGTATTTT. Translating it yields CASSLKTSGGIDTQYF.

This clone showed up just once. V is TRBV18 and J is TRBJ1-5; tentative D call: TRBD1 (5 bases). There are 14 residues in the CDR3. Trimming stripped 6 bases from V and 9 bases from J, with 18 bases between. Germline loops: CDR1 KGHSH, CDR2 LQKENI. Written as DNA, the CDR3 is TGTGCCAGCTCCCCCGGGCAGGGTTTGGCGCCCCAGCATTTT. The encoded protein is CASSPGQGLAPQHF. Full variable domain (missing parts from reference TRBV18 and TRBJ1-5): NAGVMQNPRHLVRRRGQEARLRCSPMKGHSHVYWYRQLPEEGLKFMVYLQKENIIDESGMPKERFSAEFPKEGPSILRIQQVVRGDSAAYFCASSPGQGLAPQHFGDGTRLSIL.

This clone was picked up one time. The chain couples TRBV5-1 to TRBJ1-1; TRBD1 matches 10 bases. Germline V CDR1 and CDR2: SGHRS, YFSETQ. The CDR3 is 14 residues long. The V and J ends lost 3 bases and 4 bases, in that order; junction bases with no gene match: 3. The CDR3 DNA reads as TGCGCCAGCAGCTCCCGGACAGGGGGCACTGAAGCTTTCTTT. This sequence encodes CASSSRTGGTEAFF.

The chain has TRBV28 and TRBJ2-7, with TRBD2 matching over 12 bases. Germline loops: CDR1 MDHEN, CDR2 SYDVKM. The CDR3 runs 16 residues. The trim removed 6 bases at V and 2 bases at J, leaving 8 bases unmatched. The CDR3 DNA sequence: TGTGCCAGCAGCCTACCGACTAGCGGGAGCGCCTACGAGCAGTACTTC. It encodes CASSLPTSGSAYEQYF.

The chain employs TRBV7-9 and TRBJ2-4; 7 bases line up with TRBD1. J lost 3 bases, V lost 2 bases, and 7 bases had no gene match. Germline CDR1 reads SEHNR; CDR2 reads FQNEAQ (reference sequence). This CDR3 is 16 amino acids long. CDR3 loop: CASSLTGVWGKNIQYF. As DNA, the CDR3 is TGTGCCAGCAGCTTAACAGGGGTATGGGGCAAAAACATTCAGTACTTC.

This clone was counted once. The V and J genes are TRBV7-8 and TRBJ2-2; D is perhaps TRBD1 (7 bases). V was clipped by 5 bases and J by 0 bases, with 19 bases between them. There are 18 residues in the CDR3. The germline CDR1 and CDR2 sequences are SGHVS and FQNEAQ. CDR3 loop: CASSPGGGSPANTGELFF. Here the CDR3 DNA reads TGTGCCAGCAGCCCCGGAGGGGGCAGCCCGGCGAACACCGGGGAGCTGTTTTTT.

The rearrangement links TRBV7-2 to TRBJ2-7; 16 bases align to TRBD2. The length of the CDR3 is 18 residues. V gave up 5 bases and J gave up 1 base; unmatched junction bases: 8. In germline, CDR1 is SGHTA, CDR2 FQGNSA. The CDR3 DNA follows: TGTGCCAGCAGCCCCCCGGGACTAGCGGGAGGGTTTTCCTACGAGCAGTACTTC. It encodes CASSPPGLAGGFSYEQYF.

This chain links TRBV6-6 with TRBJ2-2, with 10 bases fitting TRBD1. The CDR3 covers 14 residues. The germline gives CDR1 MNHNY, CDR2 SVGAGI (reference sequence). V shed 7 bases and J 3 bases; nucleotides not matched to a gene: 2. For the CDR3, the DNA is TGTGCCAGCAAGACAGGGGGCGACACCGGGGAGCTGTTTTTT. This gives the protein CASKTGGDTGELFF.